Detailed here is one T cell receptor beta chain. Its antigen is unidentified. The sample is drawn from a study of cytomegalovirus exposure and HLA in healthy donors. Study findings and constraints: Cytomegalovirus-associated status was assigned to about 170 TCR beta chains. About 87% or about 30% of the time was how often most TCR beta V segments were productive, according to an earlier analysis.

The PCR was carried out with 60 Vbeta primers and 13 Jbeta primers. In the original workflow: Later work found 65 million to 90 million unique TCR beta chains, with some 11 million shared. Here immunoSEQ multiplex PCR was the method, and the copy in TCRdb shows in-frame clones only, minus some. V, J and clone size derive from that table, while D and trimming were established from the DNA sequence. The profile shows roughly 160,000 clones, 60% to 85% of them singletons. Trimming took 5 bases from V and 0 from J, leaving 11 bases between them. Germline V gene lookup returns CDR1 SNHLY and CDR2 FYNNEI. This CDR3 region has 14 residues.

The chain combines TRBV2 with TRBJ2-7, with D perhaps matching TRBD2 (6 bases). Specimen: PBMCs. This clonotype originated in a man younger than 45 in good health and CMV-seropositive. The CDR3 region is CASSRDWGSYEQYF. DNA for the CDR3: TGTGCCAGCAGTCGGGACTGGGGCTCCTACGAGCAGTACTTC.